Listed below are T cell receptor beta chains from one sample, sequenced in a study of T-cell reconstitution after alpha-beta-depleted transplantation in children. TCRdb re-called the PCR reads through MiXCR, storing one row per CDR3 protein. The table includes 450,000 to 600,000 distinct CDR3 sequences, about a sixth detected once. This specimen was PBMCs from the stem cell graft donor, taken from the stem cell graft. The source is a human donor who donated a stem cell graft to a child with acute lymphoblastic leukemia. CDR3s include the opening cysteine and the closing phenylalanine or tryptophan. The D gene is left open where the match is weak. A row's size may be missing; if present it is once, few, many or a size class.

>NA|TRBJ1-4|NA|TRBV5-1
TGCGCCAGCAGCCGGAAGATTCAGGGGCTATCAACTAATGAAAAACTGTTTTTT
CASSRKIQGLSTNEKLFF
>few|TRBJ2-7|TRBD1|TRBV25-1
TGTGCCAGCAGTGAGCAGGGACAGGGTTACGAGCAGTACTTC
CASSEQGQGYEQYF
>NA|TRBJ1-2|NA|TRBV14
TGTGCCAGCAGCCAAACAGGGTTTGGCTACACCTTC
CASSQTGFGYTF
>NA|TRBJ1-2|TRBD1|TRBV5-1
TGCGCCAGCAGCACCGGACAGGGGGACTACACCTTC
CASSTGQGDYTF
>few|TRBJ2-5|NA|TRBV7-7
TGTGCCAGCAGCAGACTACCCCTTAGAGAAGAGACCCAGTACTTC
CASSRLPLREETQYF
>NA|TRBJ2-1|NA|TRBV7-8
TGTGCCAGCACCAACACCCAGCGCCGGACCTACAATGAGCAGTTCTTC
CASTNTQRRTYNEQFF
>NA|TRBJ1-1|NA|TRBV5-1
TGCGCCAGCAGCCCGCCCACAGGGTATGGGGGACATGAAGCTTTCTTT
CASSPPTGYGGHEAFF
>few|TRBJ2-3|TRBD2|TRBV27
TGTGCCACCGGAGCGGGACGGTTCACAGATACGCAGTATTTT
CATGAGRFTDTQYF
>NA|TRBJ1-2|NA|TRBV7-3
TGTGCCAGCAGCGGGGGCAGAGGGTTACATGGCTACACCTTC
CASSGGRGLHGYTF
>few|TRBJ2-3|NA|TRBV11-1
TGTGCCAGCAGCTTAGTGACCTTCCCCCCATCAGGGGAATCAGATACGCAGTATTTT
CASSLVTFPPSGESDTQYF
>NA|TRBJ2-7|NA|TRBV25-1
TGTGCCAGCAGTGACCGCGTACAGGGCTACGAGCAGTACTTC
CASSDRVQGYEQYF
>few|TRBJ2-7|TRBD1|TRBV28
TGTGCCAGCATCGGGACAGGGGGTCGCTTCTCCTACGAGCAGTACTTC
CASIGTGGRFSYEQYF
>NA|TRBJ2-1|NA|TRBV19
TGTGCCAGTATGGAACTAAGCTCCTACAATGAGCAGTTCTTC
CASMELSSYNEQFF
>few|TRBJ2-1|NA|TRBV29-1
TGCAGCGTTGAGGGTTTTAGGGCCGAGCAGTTCTTC
CSVEGFRAEQFF
>NA|TRBJ2-1|TRBD2|TRBV7-3
TGTGCCAGCAGCCCGCGACTAGCGGGAGGGCGGGCTGAGCAGTTCTTC
CASSPRLAGGRAEQFF
>NA|TRBJ2-2|NA|TRBV3-1
TGTGCCAGCAGCCAAGATGTGGGGGGGCTGTTTTTT
CASSQDVGGLFF
>NA|TRBJ2-1|NA|TRBV27
TGTGCCAGCAGTTTATTTCTAGCCGATGAGCAGTTCTTC
CASSLFLADEQFF
>few|TRBJ2-3|NA|TRBV9
TGTGCCAGCAGCCCACCCCGGACGCCTCCGGGTACGCAGTATTTT
CASSPPRTPPGTQYF
>few|TRBJ2-7|TRBD1|TRBV6-1
TGTGCCAGCAGCCTGACAGGGGGCACCCTTCTAAGGAACGAGCAGTACTTC
CASSLTGGTLLRNEQYF
>many|TRBJ1-2|NA|TRBV7-9
TGTGCCAGCAGCTTACAGGGAGCTAACTATGGCTACACCTTC
CASSLQGANYGYTF
>NA|TRBJ2-7|NA|TRBV5-4
TGTGCCAGCAGCTTTGGATCGGGGGAGCAGTACTTC
CASSFGSGEQYF
>NA|TRBJ2-1|TRBD2|TRBV12-3/TRBV12-4
TGTGCCAGCAGACCGGGACTAGAGGAAAATGAGCAGTTCTTC
CASRPGLEENEQFF
>many|TRBJ2-3|NA|TRBV4-1
TGCGCCAGCAGCCAAGGAGATACGCAGTATTTT
CASSQGDTQYF
>NA|TRBJ2-3|TRBD2|TRBV20-1
TGCAGTGCCTGGCCCCCCGGGAGGTACGACACAGATACGCAGTATTTT
CSAWPPGRYDTDTQYF
>NA|TRBJ1-2|NA|TRBV9
TGTGCCAGCAGCGTAGATCCCAGACAGGCGGAGGAGGGCTACACCTTC
CASSVDPRQAEEGYTF
>few|TRBJ2-1|TRBD2|TRBV20-1
TGCAGTGCTAGTGCGGGAGGGCTTAATGAGCAGTTCTTC
CSASAGGLNEQFF
>few|TRBJ2-3|TRBD1|TRBV4-3
TGCGCCAGCAGCCCCCCAGGGGGCTCGGGAGATACGCAGTATTTT
CASSPPGGSGDTQYF
>NA|TRBJ1-1|NA|TRBV4-1
TGCGCCAGCAGCCAAGTCCTAACAGTGAACACTGAAGCTTTCTTT
CASSQVLTVNTEAFF
>NA|TRBJ2-2|TRBD2|TRBV27
TGTGCCAGCACCGGGGAGGGTTCGAGGGACGGGGAGCTGTTTTTT
CASTGEGSRDGELFF
>few|TRBJ2-7|NA|TRBV27
TGTGCCAGCAGTTTATTTGGGGGTCCCTACGAGCAGTACTTC
CASSLFGGPYEQYF
>NA|TRBJ2-1|NA|TRBV3-1
TGTGCCAGCAGCCAAGAGTTTCAGGGTAGGAATGAGCAGTTCTTC
CASSQEFQGRNEQFF
>few|TRBJ1-5|NA|TRBV6-5
TGTGCCAGCAGTTACGGGCCAGGGGTTCAGCCCCAGCATTTT
CASSYGPGVQPQHF
>NA|TRBJ2-5|NA|TRBV9
TGTGCCAGCAGCGTAGGCCCCAGAGAACAAGAGACCCAGTACTTC
CASSVGPREQETQYF
>many|TRBJ1-2|NA|TRBV30
TGTGCCTACCATAATCCGAGTCGTGGCTACACCTTC
CAYHNPSRGYTF
>few|TRBJ2-1|TRBD2|TRBV7-3
TGTGCCAGCAGCCACCCACTAGCGGGAGCGGGTAATGAGCAGTTCTTC
CASSHPLAGAGNEQFF
>NA|TRBJ1-3|NA|TRBV5-1
TGCGCCAGCAGCTTGAGGCGGATGAGCTCTGGAAACACCATATATTTT
CASSLRRMSSGNTIYF
>few|TRBJ2-5|TRBD2|TRBV20-1
TGCAGTGCCTACCTACTAGCGGGAGTTGGGGAGACCCAGTACTTC
CSAYLLAGVGETQYF
>NA|TRBJ2-1|NA|TRBV27
TGTGCCAGCAGTTTTCGGACTTTTGGGTCTGGCAATGAGCAGTTCTTC
CASSFRTFGSGNEQFF
>few|TRBJ2-1|TRBD2|TRBV20-1
TGCAGTGCTAGAGGATGGGGCGGGAGGTCGGACAATGAGCAGTTCTTC
CSARGWGGRSDNEQFF
>NA|TRBJ2-7|NA|TRBV7-9
TGTGCCAGCAGCTTAGTCCCCGGGCCCGGACGAGACGAGCAGTACTTC
CASSLVPGPGRDEQYF
>few|TRBJ1-1|NA|TRBV29-1
TGCAGCTATGAGGGCCCTAACACTGAAGCTTTCTTT
CSYEGPNTEAFF
>NA|TRBJ2-5|TRBD2|TRBV20-1
TGCAGTGCTAGAGATGTCCGAACTAGCGGGCAAGAGACCCAGTACTTC
CSARDVRTSGQETQYF
>once|TRBJ2-1|TRBD2|TRBV12-3/TRBV12-4
TGTTCCAGCAGTTTAACCCCAGCGGGAGGATTCTATGAGCAGTTCTTC
CSSSLTPAGGFYEQFF